This is a list of T cell receptor beta chains from one sample in a study of cytomegalovirus exposure and HLA in healthy donors. The data were produced by immunoSEQ multiplex PCR, yet TCRdb's version contains in-frame clones alone and is incomplete. Here the sample spans 60,000 to 80,000 clones, just under 95% being singletons. The sample was PBMCs. Receptor source: a woman between 18 and 30 years old in good health and CMV-seropositive. The CDR3 runs from the conserved cysteine through the conserved F or W. A D gene is named only where the DNA matches it firmly. A row's size may be missing; if present it is once, few, many or a size class.

V gene	J gene	D gene	clone size	CDR3 protein	CDR3 DNA
TRBV28	TRBJ1-6	-	-	CASSFFTGRGSPLHF	TGTGCCAGCAGTTTTTTCACCGGTCGTGGTTCACCCCTCCACTTT
TRBV18	TRBJ1-2	TRBD1	-	CASSPTGDYYGYTF	TGTGCCAGCTCACCCACAGGGGATTACTATGGCTACACCTTC
TRBV28	TRBJ1-1	-	-	CASSFRTRMNTEAFF	TGTGCCAGCAGTTTCCGGACAAGAATGAACACTGAAGCTTTCTTT
TRBV28	TRBJ2-7	TRBD2	-	CASLSGRNYEQYF	TGTGCCAGTCTTAGCGGGAGGAACTACGAGCAGTACTTC
TRBV5-1	TRBJ1-1	-	-	CASSLRTGSGTEAFF	TGCGCCAGCAGCTTGCGCACAGGGTCCGGCACTGAAGCTTTCTTT
TRBV30	TRBJ2-5	TRBD2	once	CAWTSGREETQYF	TGTGCCTGGACTAGCGGGAGGGAAGAGACCCAGTACTTC
TRBV7-3	TRBJ2-2	TRBD1	-	CASSLTGARTGELFF	TGTGCCAGCAGCTTGACAGGGGCTCGAACCGGGGAGCTGTTTTTT
TRBV5-6	TRBJ1-6	-	-	CASSAGPSSYNSPLHF	TGTGCCAGCAGCGCGGGCCCGAGCTCCTATAATTCACCCCTCCACTTT
TRBV6-5	TRBJ1-4	-	-	CASSRGVREKLFF	TGTGCCAGCAGTCGCGGCGTAAGGGAAAAACTGTTTTTT
TRBV19	TRBJ1-5	TRBD1	-	CASSLDRDWSQPQHF	TGTGCCAGTAGCCTTGACAGGGATTGGTCTCAGCCCCAGCATTTT
TRBV6-1	TRBJ2-3	TRBD1	-	CASSEADREADTQYF	TGTGCCAGCAGTGAAGCGGACAGGGAGGCAGATACGCAGTATTTT
TRBV6-1	TRBJ1-2	-	-	CASTRFPVGQLSYTF	TGTGCCAGCACTAGATTCCCGGTGGGGCAGCTGAGCTACACCTTC
TRBV6-1	TRBJ2-2	TRBD2	-	CASSISGRALGELFF	TGTGCCAGCAGCATTAGCGGGAGGGCCCTCGGGGAGCTGTTTTTT
TRBV28	TRBJ2-1	TRBD2	-	CASVAFTGGNNEQFF	TGTGCCAGCGTTGCATTCACGGGAGGGAACAATGAGCAGTTCTTC